This T cell receptor beta chain was found in a study of blood T cell repertoires in COVID-19. Study overall: Samples representing acute and convalescent COVID-19 were sourced from the United States, Italy and Spain. PBMCs, B-cell-depleted T cells, or T cells provided the cDNA or gDNA that made up the material.

Original methodology: By means of reference gene primer amplification, nucleated cell counts were estimated. Only in-frame clones appear in the TCRdb table, and some are missing; sequencing was by immunoSEQ multiplex PCR. V and J calls and clone size are given by that table; D and trimming were obtained from the DNA. The sample includes roughly 150,000 clones, about 88% of them seen just once. Patients at the Seattle site were enrolled during active infection and followed longitudinally. With V trimmed by 4 bases and J by 3 bases, 11 bases remained unmatched. From germline, CDR1 is SGHRS and CDR2 YFSETQ. The CDR3 length is 16 residues.

This sequence was found in a woman between 50 and 59 years old with COVID-19, enrolled during active disease. Sequenced sample: peripheral blood. V gene TRBV5-1 combines with J gene TRBJ2-7; 9 positions match TRBD1. In nucleotides, the CDR3 is TGCGCCAGCAGCCCTGGTGGGACAGGGATTAGCTACGAGCAGTACTTC. Amino acids: CASSPGGTGISYEQYF.